There are a few counts of the clone carrying this T cell receptor (beta chain). Its antigen remains unidentified. TCRdb re-analysed the 5' RACE reads in MiXCR, keeping a single row per CDR3 protein. The sample carries fewer than 150,000 distinct CDR3 sequences, 7.7% recorded once. This sample was taken from a study of T cells after yellow fever vaccination. Study findings and constraints: In FACS-sorted repertoires, abundant clonotypes from the bulk population could appear as contaminants. Across the CD4 and CD8 compartments, a small share of clonotypes was present in both. Reappearance after the booster was observed for most primary-vaccination clones (96% CD4, roughly 88% CD8).

V gave up 6 bases and J gave up 3 bases, with 8 bases separating them. This CDR3 is 11 amino acids long. Germline V gives CDR1 DFQATT, CDR2 SNEGSKA (reference sequence). The chain couples TRBV20-1 to TRBJ1-1, with D unresolved. The sequencing used CD4+ T cells sorted from PBMCs, collected 5 days after the yellow fever booster vaccination. This TCR was sampled from a man aged 25-40 years who received the YFV17D yellow fever vaccine. CDR3 protein: CSASYDTEAFF. CDR3 coding DNA: TGCAGTGCCTCGTACGACACTGAAGCTTTCTTT.